The following is a T cell receptor (beta chain) sequence with its context. The data belong to a study of control samples from healthy donors and cancer patients. The CDR3 consists of 11 residues. Germline CDR1 and CDR2: KGHSH and LQKENI. The V end lost 6 bases, the J end lost 2 bases, and 3 bases lay between the germline ends. Measured with immunoSEQ multiplex PCR; TCRdb has only the in-frame clones, and not every one. This sample has about 130,000 clones, with roughly 84% found just once. The chain is built from TRBV18 and TRBJ2-3; D ambiguous. The TCR was taken from a man in his fifties in good health. Sample: blood. CDR3: CASSYTDTQYF. The CDR3, as DNA: TGTGCCAGCTCGTACACAGATACGCAGTATTTT.